This TCR beta chain emerged from a study of blood T cells in healthy people across ages. Healthy Caucasian individuals from Russia aged about 6 to 100 were enrolled as donors. This CDR3 spans 13 amino acids. V was clipped by 0 bases and J by 6 bases, with 8 bases between them. Germline V gene data show CDR1 as LGHDT and CDR2 as YNNKEL (reference sequence). With a J-beta primer mix and a sample-barcoded 5' primer, a second PCR ran about 7 to 12 cycles. Each cDNA molecule was tagged by a template-switch adaptor that had 12 random nucleotides. Each CDR3 protein gets one entry after TCRdb re-called the 5' RACE reads with MiXCR. The repertoire consists of roughly 1,500,000 distinct CDR3 sequences, with around 39% occurring once and the leading ten covering 6.5% to 10%.

This receptor was taken from a woman aged 18-29 years in good health. J is TRBJ1-2 and V is TRBV3-1, with D hard to call. Material: blood. CDR3 DNA: TGTGCCAGCAGCCAAGAGGTTTTGAATGGCTACACCTTC. Protein product: CASSQEVLNGYTF.